This T cell receptor (beta chain) was profiled in a study of neurological immune-mediated disorders. There are many counts of this clonotype. Antigen specificity is unknown. The unsorted libraries had their origin in 2 million PBMCs stored at -80 C. cDNA synthesis was performed by 5'RACE with 10-nucleotide random UMIs. MiXCR, applied by TCRdb to the 5' RACE reads, yields one record per CDR3 protein. The sample has under 60,000 distinct CDR3 sequences, 10% seen once; the top ten hold around 20%. The length of the CDR3 is 18 residues. In germline, CDR1 is SGDLS, CDR2 YYNGEE. After removal of 3 bases from V and 2 bases from J, the junction contained 15 bases not matched to a gene. Overall study findings and caveats: HTLV-1-associated myelopathy led in TCR clonal expansion, while multiple sclerosis ranked lowest, below healthy controls. None of the CDR3 amino acid sequences found in expanded clones was shared across subjects. This suggests that the TCR-beta repertoires were private in all groups.

The receptor's source is a woman in her thirties or forties with HTLV-1-associated myelopathy (HAM/TSP). What was sequenced was PBMCs. The V gene is TRBV9, the J gene TRBJ2-3; TRBD2 agrees at 7 bases. The CDR3 protein is CASSDPQDPSGSTDTQYF. The CDR3 DNA reads TGTGCCAGCAGCGACCCTCAGGATCCTAGCGGATCCACAGATACGCAGTATTTT.